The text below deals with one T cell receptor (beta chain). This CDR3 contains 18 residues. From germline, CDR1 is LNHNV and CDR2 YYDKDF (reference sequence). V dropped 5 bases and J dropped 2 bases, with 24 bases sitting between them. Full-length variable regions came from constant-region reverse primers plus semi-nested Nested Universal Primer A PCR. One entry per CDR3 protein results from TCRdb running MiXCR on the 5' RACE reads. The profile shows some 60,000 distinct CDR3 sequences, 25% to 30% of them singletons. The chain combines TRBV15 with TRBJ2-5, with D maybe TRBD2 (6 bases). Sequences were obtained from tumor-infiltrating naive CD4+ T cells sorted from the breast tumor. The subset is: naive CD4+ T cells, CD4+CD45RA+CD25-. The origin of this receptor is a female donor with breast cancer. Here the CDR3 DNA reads TGTGCCACCAGCGGAGGGCAGGTATTCGGCCCACCTCAAGAGACCCAGTACTTC. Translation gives CATSGGQVFGPPQETQYF.